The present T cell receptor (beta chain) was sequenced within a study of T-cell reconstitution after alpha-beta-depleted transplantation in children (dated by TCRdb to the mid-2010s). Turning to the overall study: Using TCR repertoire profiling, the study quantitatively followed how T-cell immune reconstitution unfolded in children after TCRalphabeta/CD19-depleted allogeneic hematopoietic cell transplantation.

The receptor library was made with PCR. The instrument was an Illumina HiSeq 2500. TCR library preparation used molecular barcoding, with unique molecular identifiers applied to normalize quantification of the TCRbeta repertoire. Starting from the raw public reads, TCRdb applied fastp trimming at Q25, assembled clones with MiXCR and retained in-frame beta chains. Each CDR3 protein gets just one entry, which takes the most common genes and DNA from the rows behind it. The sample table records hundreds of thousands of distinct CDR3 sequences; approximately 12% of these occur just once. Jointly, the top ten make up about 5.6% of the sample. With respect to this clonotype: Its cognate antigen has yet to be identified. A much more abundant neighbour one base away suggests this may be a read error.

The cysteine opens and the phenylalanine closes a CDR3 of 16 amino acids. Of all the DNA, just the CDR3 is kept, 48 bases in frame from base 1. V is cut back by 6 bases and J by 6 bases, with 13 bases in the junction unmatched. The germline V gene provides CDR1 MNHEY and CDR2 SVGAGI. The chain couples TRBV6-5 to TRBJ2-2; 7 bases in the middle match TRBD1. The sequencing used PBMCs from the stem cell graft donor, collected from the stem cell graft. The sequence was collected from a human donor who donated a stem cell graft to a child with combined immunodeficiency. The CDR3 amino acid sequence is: CASSLLSQGTAGELFF. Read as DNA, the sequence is TGTGCCAGCAGCTTGCTCTCACAGGGGACCGCCGGGGAGCTGTTTTTT.